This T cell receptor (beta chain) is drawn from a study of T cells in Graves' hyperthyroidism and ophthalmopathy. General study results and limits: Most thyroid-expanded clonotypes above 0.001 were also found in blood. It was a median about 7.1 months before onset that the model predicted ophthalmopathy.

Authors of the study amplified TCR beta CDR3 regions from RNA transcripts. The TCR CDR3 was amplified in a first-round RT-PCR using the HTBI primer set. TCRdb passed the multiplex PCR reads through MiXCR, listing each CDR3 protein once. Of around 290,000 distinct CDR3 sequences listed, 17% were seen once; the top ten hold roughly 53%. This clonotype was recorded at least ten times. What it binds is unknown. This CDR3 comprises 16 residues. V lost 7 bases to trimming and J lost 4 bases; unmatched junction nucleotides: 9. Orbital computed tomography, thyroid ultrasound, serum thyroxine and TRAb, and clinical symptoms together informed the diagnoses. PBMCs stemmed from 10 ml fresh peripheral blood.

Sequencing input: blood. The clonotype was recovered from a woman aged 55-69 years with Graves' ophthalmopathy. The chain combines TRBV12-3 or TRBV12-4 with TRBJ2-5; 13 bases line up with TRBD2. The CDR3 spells CASTNRLAGGAETQYF. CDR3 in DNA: TGTGCCAGCACCAACCGACTAGCGGGAGGAGCAGAGACCCAGTACTTC.